These T cell receptor beta chains were read from a single sample in a study of blood T cell repertoires in COVID-19. Libraries were prepared by immunoSEQ multiplex PCR; TCRdb keeps only in-frame clonotypes and omits some of them. The table includes about 210,000 clones, more than 75% detected once. Material for sequencing was peripheral blood. These TCRs come from a middle-aged woman with acute or convalescent COVID-19. Each CDR3 is given with its conserved first and last residue. D genes are given only for firm matches. Rows give clone size only sometimes, using once, few, many, or a class for an expanded clone.

clone size	V gene	J gene	D gene	CDR3 protein	CDR3 DNA
.	TRBV5-1	TRBJ2-7	TRBD2	CASSLIGGGSYEQYF	TGCGCCAGCAGCTTAATCGGCGGGGGGAGCTACGAGCAGTACTTC
.	TRBV30	TRBJ2-7	TRBD2	CAWRLSTSGAYEQYF	TGTGCCTGGAGACTCTCGACTAGCGGTGCCTACGAGCAGTACTTC
.	TRBV27	TRBJ1-6	.	CASSLKGVTGLGRNSPLHF	TGTGCCAGCAGTTTAAAGGGTGTAACCGGATTAGGGAGGAATTCACCCCTCCACTTT
.	TRBV23-1	TRBJ2-6	.	CASSHPSTAPYSGANVLTF	TGCGCCAGCAGTCACCCCTCGACAGCCCCTTACTCTGGGGCCAACGTCCTGACTTTC
.	TRBV7-6	TRBJ1-2	TRBD1	CASSFETGGYGYTF	TGTGCCAGCAGCTTCGAAACAGGGGGCTATGGCTACACCTTC
few	TRBV6-2/TRBV6-3	TRBJ1-5	.	CASSYGSLTRNQPQHF	TGTGCCAGCAGTTACGGGAGTTTAACTAGGAATCAGCCCCAGCATTTT
.	TRBV12-3/TRBV12-4	TRBJ2-3	TRBD1	CATDRATDTQYF	TGTGCCACGGACAGGGCCACAGATACGCAGTATTTT
.	TRBV11-3	TRBJ2-7	TRBD2	CASSPSTSGHQYF	TGTGCCAGCAGCCCAAGTACTAGCGGCCATCAGTACTTC
.	TRBV24-1	TRBJ2-1	TRBD2	CATSDRMTSGRVYNEQFF	TGTGCCACCAGTGACCGTATGACTAGCGGGAGGGTTTACAATGAGCAGTTCTTC
.	TRBV6-5	TRBJ2-7	.	CASRARTFNYEQYF	TGTGCCAGTCGCGCAAGGACTTTCAACTACGAGCAGTACTTC
.	TRBV11-2	TRBJ2-3	TRBD2	CASSLGTRLAGGHTQYF	TGTGCCAGCAGCTTGGGGACCCGGCTAGCGGGAGGCCATACGCAGTATTTT
.	TRBV27	TRBJ1-1	.	CATNRAGVGTEAFF	TGTGCCACCAACCGGGCCGGGGTGGGCACTGAAGCTTTCTTT
.	TRBV10-3	TRBJ1-2	.	CAISESMSSNGYTF	TGTGCCATCAGTGAGTCGATGAGTTCAAATGGCTACACCTTC
.	TRBV11-2	TRBJ2-7	.	CASSSDRVYEQYF	TGTGCCAGCAGCTCGGACAGAGTCTACGAGCAGTACTTC
.	TRBV12-3/TRBV12-4	TRBJ1-2	TRBD1	CASSRQGARGYTF	TGTGCCAGCAGTAGACAGGGGGCGCGTGGCTACACCTTC
.	TRBV2	TRBJ1-4	.	CASQGLGTNEKLFF	TGTGCCAGCCAGGGGCTGGGAACTAATGAAAAACTGTTTTTT
once	TRBV4-1	TRBJ1-5	.	CASSQVGQGYQPQHF	TGCGCCAGCAGCCAAGTCGGCCAGGGCTATCAGCCCCAGCATTTT
.	TRBV18	TRBJ1-2	.	CASSLRAERGYTF	TGTGCCAGCTCCCTAAGAGCCGAGCGAGGCTACACCTTC
once	TRBV2	TRBJ1-2	TRBD1	CASSAQIYRDSNYGYTF	TGTGCCAGCAGTGCGCAAATTTACCGGGACAGCAACTATGGCTACACCTTC
.	TRBV15	TRBJ2-5	TRBD1	CATSSGGWTGGRETQYF	TGTGCCACCAGCTCTGGGGGGTGGACAGGGGGAAGAGAGACCCAGTACTTC
.	TRBV4-3	TRBJ2-3	.	CASSQDLPGLSQGTQYF	TGCGCCAGCAGCCAAGATCTACCGGGACTATCACAGGGAACGCAGTATTTT
.	TRBV6-6	TRBJ1-2	.	CASTQQQGLGGYTF	TGTGCCAGCACTCAACAGCAGGGCTTAGGCGGCTACACCTTC
.	TRBV14	TRBJ2-2	TRBD2	CASSQVRTSTGELFF	TGTGCCAGCAGCCAAGTTAGGACTAGTACCGGGGAGCTGTTTTTT
once	TRBV12-5	TRBJ2-3	TRBD2	CASGLVLPPGLAGGPTDTQYF	TGTGCTAGTGGTTTGGTACTTCCCCCGGGACTAGCGGGGGGGCCTACAGATACGCAGTATTTT
many	TRBV19	TRBJ1-2	.	CATGGYTF	TGTGCCACAGGGGGCTACACCTTC
few	TRBV5-1	TRBJ2-3	.	CASSLGWAVHTDTQYF	TGCGCCAGCAGCTTGGGGTGGGCCGTCCATACAGATACGCAGTATTTT
.	TRBV19	TRBJ1-1	.	CATKTGRLNTEAFF	TGTGCCACCAAAACGGGGAGACTGAACACTGAAGCTTTCTTT
.	TRBV30	TRBJ2-3	.	CAWSRTVRTSTDTQYF	TGTGCCTGGAGTCGGACAGTAAGAACTAGCACAGATACGCAGTATTTT
few	TRBV5-6	TRBJ1-2	.	CASSLAVANYGYTF	TGTGCCAGCAGCTTAGCGGTCGCAAACTATGGCTACACCTTC
.	TRBV6-4	TRBJ2-7	TRBD2	CARPWEGRRDEQYF	TGTGCCAGACCTTGGGAGGGAAGAAGGGACGAGCAGTACTTC
.	TRBV4-3	TRBJ1-6	TRBD1	CASSQTGDSNSPLHF	TGCGCCAGCAGTCAGACAGGGGATAGTAATTCACCCCTCCACTTT
.	TRBV7-2	TRBJ2-3	.	CASSPPSVTDTQYF	TGTGCCAGCAGCCCGCCTAGCGTGACAGATACGCAGTATTTT
.	TRBV4-2	TRBJ2-1	.	CASSQSRDTEQFF	TGTGCCAGCAGCCAATCCAGGGACACTGAGCAGTTCTTC
.	TRBV2	TRBJ2-1	.	CASRTPYDEQFF	TGTGCCAGCAGGACACCTTACGATGAGCAGTTCTTC
.	TRBV5-1	TRBJ2-7	TRBD2	CASSLAGALSYEQYF	TGCGCCAGCAGCTTAGCGGGGGCCCTTTCCTACGAGCAGTACTTC
.	TRBV30	TRBJ2-7	TRBD1	CAWNRGPYEQYF	TGTGCCTGGAACAGGGGACCTTACGAGCAGTACTTC
.	TRBV27	TRBJ2-6	.	CASSPVVGANVLTF	TGTGCCAGCAGTCCGGTTGTTGGGGCCAACGTCCTGACTTTC
.	TRBV5-1	TRBJ2-1	.	CASSGYFDFRQTNEQFF	TGCGCCAGCAGCGGGTACTTTGACTTCCGGCAAACCAATGAGCAGTTCTTC
.	TRBV27	TRBJ2-7	TRBD1	CASSFLDRGSEQYF	TGTGCCAGCAGTTTTTTAGACAGGGGATCCGAGCAGTACTTC
.	TRBV27	TRBJ2-1	.	CASTPSSPSSYNEQFF	TGTGCCAGCACCCCGTCCTCGCCGAGCTCCTACAATGAGCAGTTCTTC
.	TRBV28	TRBJ1-2	TRBD1	CASSSGGLNYGYTF	TGTGCCAGCAGTTCAGGGGGACTTAACTATGGCTACACCTTC
.	TRBV24-1	TRBJ2-1	.	CATSEPGVNEQFF	TGTGCCACCAGTGAGCCAGGGGTCAATGAGCAGTTCTTC
.	TRBV3-1/TRBV3-2	TRBJ2-3	TRBD2	CASSQGVPTSGTDTQYF	TGTGCCAGCAGCCAAGGGGTCCCGACTAGCGGGACCGATACGCAGTATTTT
.	TRBV12-3/TRBV12-4	TRBJ1-1	TRBD1	CASRLTGHTEAFF	TGTGCCAGCAGACTGACAGGGCACACTGAAGCTTTCTTT
.	TRBV7-6	TRBJ2-1	TRBD2	CASSRKPSGGYNEQFF	TGTGCCAGCAGCCGAAAGCCCAGCGGGGGTTACAATGAGCAGTTCTTC
few	TRBV7-8	TRBJ2-3	.	CASSLAGLSDTQYF	TGTGCCAGCAGCTTAGCCGGACTGTCAGATACGCAGTATTTT
.	TRBV6-5	TRBJ2-7	.	CASSYSVSSYEQYF	TGTGCCAGCAGTTACTCCGTTAGCTCCTACGAGCAGTACTTC
.	TRBV2	TRBJ2-7	.	CASSESGESVQYF	TGTGCCAGCAGTGAATCAGGGGAGTCAGTGCAGTACTTC
few	TRBV10-3	TRBJ1-6	.	CAISPDAGGTTLHSPLHF	TGTGCCATCAGCCCAGACGCCGGTGGGACTACACTACATTCACCCCTCCACTTT
.	TRBV6-5	TRBJ1-2	TRBD1	CASSYSNDRGAYGYTF	TGTGCCAGCAGTTACTCCAACGACAGGGGAGCTTATGGCTACACCTTC
.	TRBV2	TRBJ1-2	.	CASSDYESTGSTYGYTF	TGTGCCAGCAGTGACTACGAATCGACAGGCTCAACTTATGGCTACACCTTC
.	TRBV7-9	TRBJ2-5	TRBD1	CASSGQGYGTQYF	TGTGCCAGCAGTGGACAGGGGTACGGGACCCAGTACTTC
.	TRBV18	TRBJ1-1	.	CASSLHRDTEAFF	TGTGCCAGCTCACTTCACAGGGACACTGAAGCTTTCTTT
.	TRBV7-2	TRBJ2-7	.	CASSLRGSYEQYF	TGTGCCAGCAGCTTACGGGGTTCCTACGAGCAGTACTTC